The 24 T cell receptor beta chains in this list originate from one sample, sequenced in a study of OX40 agonist ivuxolimab in advanced cancers. Data came from immunoSEQ multiplex PCR; TCRdb stores just in-frame clones and leaves some out. The sample includes 50,000 to 65,000 clones, about 90% of them seen just once. The source material was CD4+ or CD8+ T cells sorted from blood, sampled in a trial of the OX40 agonist ivuxolimab. All receptors come from an adult with an advanced solid tumor such as melanoma, head and neck, liver or kidney cancer.

Note on this clone: The sample has other DNA sequences that encode this CDR3 too. The chain couples TRBV7-9 to TRBJ1-1; D is undetermined. The V end lost 5 bases, the J end lost 1 base, and 8 bases lay between the germline ends. CDR3 size: 13 residues. CDR1 is SEHNR, CDR2 FQNEAQ, per germline (reference sequence). The CDR3: CASSEEQNTEAFF. In DNA, the CDR3 is TGTGCCAGCAGCGAGGAGCAGAACACTGAAGCTTTCTTT.

The chain has TRBV4-2 and TRBJ2-2; 11 positions match TRBD2. Trimming at V came to 0 bases and at J to 1 base, leaving 4 bases not matched to a gene. This CDR3 region has 18 residues. Per the germline V gene, CDR1 is LGHNA and CDR2 is YNFKEQ. This chain's CDR3 is CASSQDGLAGGNTGELFF. CDR3 DNA: TGTGCCAGCAGCCAAGATGGGCTAGCGGGAGGGAACACCGGGGAGCTGTTTTTT.

This rearrangement joins TRBV7-2 to TRBJ2-3; D possibly corresponds to TRBD2 (6 bases). The germline CDR1 and CDR2 sequences are SGHTA and FQGNSA. The CDR3 runs 15 residues. V was shortened by 1 base and J by 4 bases, with 12 bases between the two germline ends. CDR3 sequence (DNA): TGTGCCAGCAGCTTAGAGCCTAGCGTCGCAGATACGCAGTATTTT. This encodes CASSLEPSVADTQYF.

The chain links TRBV4-3 to TRBJ1-1; 8 bases align to TRBD1. The length of the CDR3 is 12 residues. Germline values: CDR1 LGHNA, CDR2 YSLEER. The junction had 2 bases not matched to a gene; V was cut back by 0 bases and J by 11 bases. The CDR3 region is CASSQDRGRAFF. The CDR3 DNA reads TGCGCCAGCAGCCAAGACAGGGGGCGGGCTTTCTTT.

The gene calls are TRBV6-1 and TRBJ2-3, with TRBD2 as a possible D gene (6 bases). CDR1 is MNHNS and CDR2 is SASEGT in the germline V gene. V lost 8 bases and J lost 0, with 15 bases in between. The CDR3 spans 15 residues. The CDR3: CASLKLAESTDTQYF. CDR3 coding DNA: TGTGCCAGCCTGAAACTAGCAGAAAGCACAGATACGCAGTATTTT.

The chain joins TRBV19 to TRBJ1-5; D is uncertain. The CDR3 loop spans 14 amino acids. Trimming pared 2 bases from V and 2 bases from J, leaving 7 bases between. CDR1 is LNHDA, CDR2 SQIVND, per germline (reference sequence). The CDR3, as DNA: TGTGCCAGTAGTATAAGTGACGGCAATCAGCCCCAGCATTTT. It encodes CASSISDGNQPQHF.

The chain is built from TRBV2 and TRBJ1-1, with a possible D match to TRBD1 (5 bases). Germline V gene data show CDR1 as SNHLY and CDR2 as FYNNEI. The CDR3 is 16 amino acids. The V end was cut by 3 bases, the J end by 6 bases, with 20 bases between. The CDR3 region has the DNA TGTGCCAGCAGTGACAGTTCCGCAGGGTACGGACCTGAAGCTTTCTTT. It encodes CASSDSSAGYGPEAFF.

The chain has TRBV28 and TRBJ2-7; 8 bases are shared with TRBD2. This CDR3 is 15 amino acids long. V lost 6 bases and J lost 3; bases outside the gene matches: 10. Germline lookup yields CDR1 MDHEN and CDR2 SYDVKM. CDR3 residues: CASRSSGSAIYEQYF. The CDR3 DNA follows: TGTGCCAGCAGATCGAGCGGGAGCGCAATCTACGAGCAGTACTTC.

The V and J genes are TRBV11-2 and TRBJ2-5; no definite D call. The V and J ends lost 2 bases and 5 bases respectively, with 12 bases between them. This CDR3 contains 14 residues. Germline values: CDR1 SGHAT, CDR2 FQNNGV. Here the CDR3 reads CASSLSSVMETQYF. CDR3 DNA sequence: TGTGCCAGCAGCTTATCGAGTGTAATGGAGACCCAGTACTTC.

The chain is built from TRBV5-5 and TRBJ2-4; 10 nucleotides line up with TRBD2. The CDR3 loop spans 17 amino acids. The germline V gene encodes CDR1 SGHKS and CDR2 YYEKEE (reference sequence). The V segment lost 3 bases and the J segment 3 bases; nucleotides outside the gene matches: 9. CDR3 region: CASSSLAGVGDKNIQYF. Here the CDR3 DNA reads TGTGCCAGCAGCTCTCTAGCGGGAGTTGGAGACAAAAACATTCAGTACTTC.

The chain combines TRBV2 with TRBJ2-4; unclear D gene. The CDR3 is made up of 15 amino acids. Trimming took 2 bases from V and 0 from J, leaving 8 bases between them. The germline gives CDR1 SNHLY, CDR2 FYNNEI. CDR3 loop: CASSEPPLAKNIQYF. The CDR3 nucleotides are TGTGCCAGCAGTGAACCTCCATTAGCCAAAAACATTCAGTACTTC.

The chain carries TRBV2 and TRBJ2-2, with 7 bases matching TRBD2. The CDR3 has 18 residues. Germline CDR1 is SNHLY and CDR2 is FYNNEI. V shed 3 bases, J shed 3 bases, and the junction held 13 bases outside the gene matches. CDR3 loop: CASSDGAIGLGDTGELFF. In nucleotides, the CDR3 is TGTGCCAGCAGTGATGGGGCTATTGGACTAGGGGACACCGGGGAGCTGTTTTTT.

The chain uses TRBV2 and TRBJ2-1, with D perhaps matching TRBD1 (6 bases). Looked up from germline, CDR1 is SNHLY and CDR2 is FYNNEI. The CDR3 covers 12 residues. Trimming cost V 6 bases and J 7 bases, with 10 bases left between them. CDR3 region: CASSTQGNEQFF. The CDR3 DNA reads TGTGCCAGCAGCACACAGGGAAATGAGCAGTTCTTC. Based on the CDR3 plus reference TRBV2 and TRBJ2-1, the full variable domain is EPEVTQTPSHQVTQMGQEVILRCVPISNHLYFYWYRQILGQKVEFLVSFYNNEISEKSEIFDDQFSVERPDGSNFTLKIRSTKLEDSAMYFCASSTQGNEQFFGPGTRLTVL.

The chain couples TRBV20-1 to TRBJ1-5; the D gene is possibly TRBD1 (6 bases). CDR1 and CDR2 from the germline V gene are DFQATT and SNEGSKA (reference sequence). The CDR3 totals 11 residues. The CDR3 is CSSQGEGPQHF. In DNA, the CDR3 is TGCAGCTCACAGGGTGAGGGACCCCAGCATTTT.

This chain uses TRBV29-1 with TRBJ2-2, with 10 positions matching TRBD1. The CDR3 covers 13 residues. The V gene's germline CDR1 is SQVTM and CDR2 ANQGSEA. J was trimmed by 4 bases and V by 7 bases; bases with no gene match: 3. The CDR3 DNA follows: TGCAGCGCCCGGACAGGGGGCACCGGGGAGCTGTTTTTT. It translates to CSARTGGTGELFF.

The V and J genes are TRBV19 and TRBJ1-5; TRBD1 matches at 7 bases. Unmatched junction bases numbered 10, after V lost 8 bases and J lost 3 bases. CDR1 LNHDA and CDR2 SQIVND come from the germline V gene (reference sequence). CDR3 size: 15 residues. In DNA form, the CDR3 reads TGTGCCAGTGCCGTGAACAGGGGCTTCAATCAGCCCCAGCATTTT. Protein sequence: CASAVNRGFNQPQHF.

The chain carries TRBV19 and TRBJ1-1; D call uncertain. Trimming pared 2 bases from V and 6 bases from J, leaving 16 bases between. This CDR3 region has 15 residues. The V gene's germline CDR1 is LNHDA and CDR2 SQIVND (reference sequence). The CDR3 nucleotides read TGTGCCAGTAGTATATCGGCAGCTGTTGGGTCTGAAGCTTTCTTT. Translating gives CASSISAAVGSEAFF.

CDR3: CASSQTGLAKNIQYF. The CDR3 DNA follows: TGTGCCAGCAGTCAGACGGGACTAGCCAAAAACATTCAGTACTTC. This chain links TRBV27 with TRBJ2-4; tentative D call: TRBD2 (6 bases). The CDR3 extends over 15 amino acids. The V end was cut by 5 bases, the J end by 0 bases, with 11 bases between. CDR1 and CDR2 from the germline V gene are MNHEY and SMNVEV (reference sequence).

The chain employs TRBV28 and TRBJ1-2, with D possibly matching TRBD1 (5 bases). Germline V gives CDR1 MDHEN, CDR2 SYDVKM. CDR3 size: 12 residues. Trimming took 9 bases from V and 8 from J, leaving 16 bases between them. CDR3 residues: CASRGQGIGYTF. The CDR3 coding sequence is TGTGCCAGTCGAGGGCAGGGTATAGGCTACACCTTC.

The chain joins TRBV5-1 to TRBJ2-5, with TRBD1 identical over 12 bases. The germline V gene has CDR1 SGHRS and CDR2 YFSETQ. After removal of 5 bases from V and 5 bases from J, the junction contained 10 bases not matched to a gene. This CDR3 spans 16 amino acids. CDR3 protein: CASSTTGQGARETQYF. CDR3 bases: TGCGCCAGCAGTACGACGGGACAGGGGGCTAGGGAGACCCAGTACTTC.

The chain uses TRBV4-1 and TRBJ1-4; a weak D match, TRBD1 (6 bases). This CDR3 is built from 16 residues. Germline V gene sequence: CDR1 MGHRA, CDR2 YSYEKL. V was cut by 0 bases and J by 8 bases, with 16 bases left in between. In DNA, the CDR3 is TGCGCCAGCAGCCAAGATTATCGGGGGCGCGGGGAAAAACTGTTTTTT. This codes for CASSQDYRGRGEKLFF.

J is TRBJ2-1 and V is TRBV29-1; D gene uncertain. Per germline, CDR1 SQVTM and CDR2 ANQGSEA. The germline V and J ends were trimmed by 0 bases and 9 bases, with 15 bases remaining between them. The length of the CDR3 is 14 residues. The CDR3 nucleotides read TGCAGCGTTGAAGATCAGGCCTCCCCGGGTGAGCAGTTCTTC. Its translation: CSVEDQASPGEQFF.

This rearrangement joins TRBV7-9 to TRBJ2-1, with D perhaps matching TRBD2 (6 bases). CDR3 length: 13 amino acids. CDR1 is SEHNR, CDR2 FQNEAQ, per germline (reference sequence). V was clipped by 8 bases and J by 4 bases, with 12 bases between them. The CDR3 reads CASRRAEYNEQFF. The CDR3, as DNA: TGTGCCAGCCGGAGGGCTGAATACAATGAGCAGTTCTTC.

As concerns this clone: The same CDR3 also results from other DNA sequences found in this sample. The chain employs TRBV19 and TRBJ1-5; no definite D call. Trimming stripped 5 bases from V and 3 bases from J, with 11 bases between. The CDR3 has 14 residues. The germline CDR1 and CDR2 sequences are LNHDA and SQIVND (reference sequence). Here the CDR3 reads CASSLTGSNQPQHF. The CDR3 nucleotides are TGTGCCAGTAGTCTAACGGGGTCCAATCAGCCCCAGCATTTT. The complete variable domain, with remaining parts taken from reference TRBV19 and TRBJ1-5, reads DGGITQSPKYLFRKEGQNVTLSCEQNLNHDAMYWYRQDPGQGLRLIYYSQIVNDFQKGDIAEGYSVSREKKESFPLTVTSAQKNPTAFYLCASSLTGSNQPQHFGDGTRLSIL.